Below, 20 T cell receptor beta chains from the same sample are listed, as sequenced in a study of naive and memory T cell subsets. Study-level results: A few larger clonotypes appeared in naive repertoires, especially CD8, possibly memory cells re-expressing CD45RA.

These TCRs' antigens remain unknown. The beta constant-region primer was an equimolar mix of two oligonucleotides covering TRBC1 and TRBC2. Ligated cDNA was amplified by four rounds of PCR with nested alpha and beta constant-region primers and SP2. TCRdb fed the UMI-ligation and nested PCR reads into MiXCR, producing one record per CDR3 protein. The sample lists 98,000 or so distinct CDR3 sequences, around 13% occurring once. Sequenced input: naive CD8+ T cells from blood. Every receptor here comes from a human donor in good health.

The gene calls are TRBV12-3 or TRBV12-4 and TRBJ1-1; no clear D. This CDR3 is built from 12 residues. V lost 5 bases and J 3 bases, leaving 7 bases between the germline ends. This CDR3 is CASSAVYTEAFF. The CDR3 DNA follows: TGTGCCAGCAGTGCGGTTTACACTGAAGCTTTCTTT.

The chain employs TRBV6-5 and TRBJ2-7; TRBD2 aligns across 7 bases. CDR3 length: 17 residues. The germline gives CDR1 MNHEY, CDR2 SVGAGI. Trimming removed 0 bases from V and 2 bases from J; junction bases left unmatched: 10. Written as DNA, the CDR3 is TGTGCCAGCAGTTACTCGAGCGGGGCTCCGGCCCCCTACGAGCAGTACTTC. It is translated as CASSYSSGAPAPYEQYF.

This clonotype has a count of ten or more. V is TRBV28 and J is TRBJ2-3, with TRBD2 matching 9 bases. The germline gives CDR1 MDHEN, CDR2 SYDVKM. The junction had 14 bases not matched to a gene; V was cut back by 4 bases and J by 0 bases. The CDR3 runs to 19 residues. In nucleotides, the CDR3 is TGTGCCAGCAGTTGGCAGCTAGCGGGACCAGGACCTAGCACAGATACGCAGTATTTT. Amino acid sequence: CASSWQLAGPGPSTDTQYF.

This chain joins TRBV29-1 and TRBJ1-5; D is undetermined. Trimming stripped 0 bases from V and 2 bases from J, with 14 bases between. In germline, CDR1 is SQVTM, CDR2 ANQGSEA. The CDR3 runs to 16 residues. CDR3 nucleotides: TGCAGCGTTGAAGATCGAAGGATCCTTTGCAATCAGCCCCAGCATTTT. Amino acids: CSVEDRRILCNQPQHF.

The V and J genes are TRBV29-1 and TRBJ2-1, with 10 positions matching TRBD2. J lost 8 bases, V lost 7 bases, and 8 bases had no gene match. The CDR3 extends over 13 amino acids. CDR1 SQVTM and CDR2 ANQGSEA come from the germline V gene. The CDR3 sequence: CSATSGISYEQFF. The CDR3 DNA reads TGCAGCGCAACTAGCGGGATTAGTTATGAGCAGTTCTTC.

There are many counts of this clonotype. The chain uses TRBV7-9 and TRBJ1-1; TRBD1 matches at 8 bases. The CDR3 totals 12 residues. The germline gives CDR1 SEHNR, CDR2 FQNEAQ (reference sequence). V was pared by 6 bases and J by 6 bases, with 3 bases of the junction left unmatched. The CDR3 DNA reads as TGTGCCAGCAGAGACAGGGGACCTGAAGCTTTCTTT. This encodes CASRDRGPEAFF.

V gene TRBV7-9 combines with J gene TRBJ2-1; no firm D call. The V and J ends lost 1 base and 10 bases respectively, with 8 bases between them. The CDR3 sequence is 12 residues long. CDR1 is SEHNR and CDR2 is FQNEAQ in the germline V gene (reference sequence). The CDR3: CASSLGVREQFF. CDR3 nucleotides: TGTGCCAGCAGCTTAGGGGTGCGGGAGCAGTTCTTC.

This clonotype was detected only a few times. CDR3 DNA sequence: TGTGCCAGCAGTTATCAGACAGGGTACTACGAGCAGTACTTC. Translating gives CASSYQTGYYEQYF. V is TRBV6-2 or TRBV6-3 and J is TRBJ2-7; 7 nucleotides line up with TRBD1. In germline, CDR1 is MNHEY, CDR2 SVGEGT. The CDR3 has 14 amino acids. V was clipped by 3 bases and J by 3 bases; unmatched bases: 5.

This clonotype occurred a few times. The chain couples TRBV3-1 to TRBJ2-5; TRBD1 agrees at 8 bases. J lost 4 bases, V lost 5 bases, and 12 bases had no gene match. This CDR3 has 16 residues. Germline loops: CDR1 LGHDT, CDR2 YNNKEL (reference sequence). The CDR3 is CASSKPQTGEAETQYF. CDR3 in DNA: TGTGCCAGCAGCAAGCCGCAGACAGGGGAAGCAGAGACCCAGTACTTC.

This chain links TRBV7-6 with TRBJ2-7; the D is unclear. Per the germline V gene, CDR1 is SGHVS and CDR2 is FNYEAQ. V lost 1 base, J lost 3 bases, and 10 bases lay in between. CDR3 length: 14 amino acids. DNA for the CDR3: TGTGCCAGCAGCTTAGTGCGTACATACTACGAGCAGTACTTC. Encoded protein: CASSLVRTYYEQYF.

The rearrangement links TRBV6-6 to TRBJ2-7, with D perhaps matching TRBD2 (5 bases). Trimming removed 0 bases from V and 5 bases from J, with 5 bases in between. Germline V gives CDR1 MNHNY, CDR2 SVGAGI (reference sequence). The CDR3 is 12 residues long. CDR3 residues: CASSYSRDEQYF. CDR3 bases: TGTGCCAGCAGTTACTCGAGGGACGAGCAGTACTTC.

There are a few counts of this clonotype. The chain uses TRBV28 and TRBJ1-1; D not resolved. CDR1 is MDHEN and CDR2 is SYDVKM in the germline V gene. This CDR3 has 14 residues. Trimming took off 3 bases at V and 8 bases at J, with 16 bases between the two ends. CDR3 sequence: CASSFYDGTVEAFF. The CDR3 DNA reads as TGTGCCAGCAGTTTCTATGACGGAACTGTAGAAGCTTTCTTT.

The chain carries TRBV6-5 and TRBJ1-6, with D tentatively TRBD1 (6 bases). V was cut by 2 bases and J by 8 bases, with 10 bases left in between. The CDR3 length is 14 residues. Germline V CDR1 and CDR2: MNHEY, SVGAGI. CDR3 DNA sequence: TGTGCCAGCAGTTACGGGGGCTCCTATTCACCCCTCCACTTT. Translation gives CASSYGGSYSPLHF.

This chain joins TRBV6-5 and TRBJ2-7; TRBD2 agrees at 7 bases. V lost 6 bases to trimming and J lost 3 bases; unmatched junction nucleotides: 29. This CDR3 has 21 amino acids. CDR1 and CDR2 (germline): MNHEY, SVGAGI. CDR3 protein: CASRPRAGSETIPRPYYEQYF. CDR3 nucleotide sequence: TGTGCCAGCAGGCCCCGAGCGGGGTCGGAGACTATCCCCCGACCGTACTACGAGCAGTACTTC.

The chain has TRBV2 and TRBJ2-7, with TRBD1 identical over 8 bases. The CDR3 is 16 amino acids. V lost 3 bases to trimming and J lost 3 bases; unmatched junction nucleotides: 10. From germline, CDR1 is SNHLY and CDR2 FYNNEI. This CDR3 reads CASSDLAGGEGYEQYF. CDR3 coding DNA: TGTGCCAGCAGTGACTTGGCAGGGGGCGAAGGCTACGAGCAGTACTTC.

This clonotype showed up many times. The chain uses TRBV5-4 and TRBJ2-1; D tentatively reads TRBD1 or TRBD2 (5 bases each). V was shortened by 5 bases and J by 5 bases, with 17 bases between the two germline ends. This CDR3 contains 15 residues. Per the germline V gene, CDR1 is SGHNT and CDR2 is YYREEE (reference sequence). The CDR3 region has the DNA TGTGCCAGCAGTCTTACAGGACTGCTCGACAATGAGCAGTTCTTC. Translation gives CASSLTGLLDNEQFF.

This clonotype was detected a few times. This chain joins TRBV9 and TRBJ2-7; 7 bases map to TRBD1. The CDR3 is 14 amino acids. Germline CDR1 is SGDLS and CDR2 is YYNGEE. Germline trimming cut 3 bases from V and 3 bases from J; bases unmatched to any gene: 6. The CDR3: CASSAGGTFYEQYF. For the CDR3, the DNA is TGTGCCAGCAGCGCAGGGGGAACATTCTACGAGCAGTACTTC.

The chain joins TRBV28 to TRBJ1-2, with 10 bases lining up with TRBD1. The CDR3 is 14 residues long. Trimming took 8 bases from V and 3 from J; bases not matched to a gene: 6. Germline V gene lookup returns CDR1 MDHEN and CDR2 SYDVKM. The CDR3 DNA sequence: TGTGCCAGCGTAACGACAGGGGGCGACTATGGCTACACCTTC. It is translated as CASVTTGGDYGYTF.

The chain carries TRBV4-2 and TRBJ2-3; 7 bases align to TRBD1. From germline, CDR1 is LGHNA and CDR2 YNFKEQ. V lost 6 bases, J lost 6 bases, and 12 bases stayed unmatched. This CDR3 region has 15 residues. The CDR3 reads CASSRTGSSLDTQYF. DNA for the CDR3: TGTGCCAGCAGTCGGACAGGTTCATCACTCGATACGCAGTATTTT.

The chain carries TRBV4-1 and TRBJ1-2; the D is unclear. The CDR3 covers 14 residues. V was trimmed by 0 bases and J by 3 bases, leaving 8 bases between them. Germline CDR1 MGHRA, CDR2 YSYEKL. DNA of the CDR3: TGCGCCAGCAGCCAAGAATGGTCGGACTATGGCTACACCTTC. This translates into CASSQEWSDYGYTF.